The 15 T cell receptor beta chains below were found in one sample sequenced in a study of blood T cell repertoires in COVID-19. Only in-frame clones appear in the TCRdb table, and some are missing; sequencing was by immunoSEQ multiplex PCR. The sample has approximately 240,000 clones, approximately 86% seen once. Sequencing was carried out using PBMCs or T cells enriched from blood (not recorded which). Source of these receptors: a woman aged 25 to 39 with acute COVID-19.

V usage is TRBV5-1 and J usage is TRBJ2-7, with 12 bases matching TRBD2. The trim removed 3 bases at V and 4 bases at J, leaving 2 bases unmatched. CDR1 is SGHRS and CDR2 is YFSETQ in the germline V gene. CDR3 length equals 14 residues. The CDR3 sequence is CASSSGLAGYEQYF. The DNA for the CDR3 is TGCGCCAGCAGCTCGGGACTAGCGGGTTACGAGCAGTACTTC. Full variable domain (remainder filled in from reference TRBV5-1 and TRBJ2-7): KAGVTQTPRYLIKTRGQQVTLSCSPISGHRSVSWYQQTPGQGLQFLFEYFSETQRNKGNFPGRFSGRQFSNSRSEMNVSTLELGDSALYLCASSSGLAGYEQYFGPGTRLTVT.

The chain links TRBV19 to TRBJ1-5, with TRBD1 matching over 8 bases. From germline, CDR1 is LNHDA and CDR2 SQIVND (reference sequence). V shed 5 bases and J 6 bases; nucleotides not matched to a gene: 3. This CDR3 spans 13 amino acids. CDR3 protein: CASSQTGAQPQHF. CDR3 coding DNA: TGTGCCAGTAGTCAGACAGGGGCTCAGCCCCAGCATTTT.

The chain is built from TRBV10-1 and TRBJ1-1; D unresolved. Trimming stripped 3 bases from V and 8 bases from J, with 4 bases between. This CDR3 is built from 10 residues. In germline, CDR1 is WNHNN, CDR2 SYGVQD (reference sequence). CDR3 nucleotide sequence: TGCGCCAGCAGTGAAAGCGAAGCTTTCTTT. Encoded protein: CASSESEAFF.

V and J are TRBV11-2 and TRBJ2-1; 14 positions match TRBD2. J lost 10 bases, V lost 6 bases, and 8 bases had no gene match. The CDR3 consists of 15 residues. Germline assignment: CDR1 SGHAT and CDR2 FQNNGV. CDR3 in amino acids: CASSNRLAGGREQFF. The CDR3 nucleotides read TGTGCCAGCAGTAATCGACTAGCGGGGGGGAGGGAGCAGTTCTTC.

This chain links TRBV28 with TRBJ1-2; D possibly corresponds to TRBD1 (6 bases). Germline V lookup: CDR1 MDHEN, CDR2 SYDVKM. This CDR3 has 16 residues. Trimming shortened V by 5 bases and J by 5 bases, and 21 bases separated the two germline ends. The CDR3 DNA is TGTGCCAGCAGTCTACGCCCGGCAGGGGCCCTTTATGGCTACACCTTC. This translates into CASSLRPAGALYGYTF.

This chain joins TRBV2 and TRBJ1-1; tentatively, D is TRBD1 (6 bases). Trimming removed 3 bases from V and 5 bases from J, with 10 bases in between. The germline V gene encodes CDR1 SNHLY and CDR2 FYNNEI. The CDR3 spans 13 residues. The CDR3, as DNA: TGTGCCAGCAGTGAGGCAGGGGAGACTGAAGCTTTCTTT. It encodes CASSEAGETEAFF.

This clone was recorded once. This chain uses TRBV3-1 (or the pseudogene TRBV3-2) with TRBJ2-3; 11 bases map to TRBD2. The CDR3 has 16 residues. CDR1 is LGHDT and CDR2 is YNNKEL in the germline V gene (reference sequence). V dropped 0 bases and J dropped 4; count of bases not matched to a gene: 3. CDR3: CASSQEPSGGPDTQYF. The CDR3 bases are TGTGCCAGCAGCCAAGAACCTAGCGGGGGGCCAGATACGCAGTATTTT.

The chain links TRBV5-6 to TRBJ1-6; 10 positions agree with TRBD1. CDR3 length: 16 amino acids. Germline CDR1 reads SGHDT; CDR2 reads YYEEEE. V shed 7 bases and J 10 bases; nucleotides not matched to a gene: 14. The CDR3 DNA reads as TGTGCCAGCCAACTTCGACTCGGACAGGGGGACTCACCCCTCCACTTT. Translated: CASQLRLGQGDSPLHF.

The genes are TRBV27 and TRBJ1-1; D is unresolved. Germline loops: CDR1 MNHEY, CDR2 SMNVEV (reference sequence). The CDR3 consists of 13 residues. Trimming removed 2 bases from V and 1 base from J, with 5 bases in between. The CDR3 bases are TGTGCCAGCAGTTTACGGGGGAACACTGAAGCTTTCTTT. The encoded protein is CASSLRGNTEAFF.

V and J are TRBV6-5 and TRBJ1-1; TRBD1 might be the D (5 bases). Germline lookup yields CDR1 MNHEY and CDR2 SVGAGI. Trimming removed 11 bases from V and 0 bases from J, with 13 bases in between. CDR3 length: 13 amino acids. Here the CDR3 DNA reads TGTGCCTCTAAGACAGTGATGAACACTGAAGCTTTCTTT. Its protein product is CASKTVMNTEAFF.

The chain couples TRBV6-5 to TRBJ1-3; D unresolved. Germline V gene lookup returns CDR1 MNHEY and CDR2 SVGAGI. The CDR3 contains 15 residues. V was shortened by 2 bases and J by 0 bases, with 8 bases between the two germline ends. CDR3 sequence: CASSYGGISGNTIYF. The CDR3 coding sequence is TGTGCCAGCAGTTACGGAGGGATCTCTGGAAACACCATATATTTT.

This clone has a single count. V usage is TRBV2 and J usage is TRBJ1-2; D might be TRBD1 (5 bases). The CDR3 has 14 amino acids. The V gene's germline CDR1 is SNHLY and CDR2 FYNNEI. V lost 6 bases to trimming and J lost 4 bases, with 15 bases between them. In DNA, the CDR3 is TGTGCCAGCAGCCCTGGGGTTGGGGCCTATGGCTACACCTTC. Translating it yields CASSPGVGAYGYTF.

This clone turned up a few times. The rearrangement links TRBV10-2 to TRBJ1-2; the match to TRBD1 covers 7 bases. Looked up from germline, CDR1 is WSHSY and CDR2 is SAAADI. The CDR3 covers 13 residues. V dropped 5 bases and J dropped 2; count of bases not matched to a gene: 2. CDR3 loop: CASSPTGNYGYTF. The CDR3 nucleotides are TGCGCCAGCAGTCCGACAGGGAACTATGGCTACACCTTC.

CDR3 coding DNA: TGTGCCAGCAGTTTAGTGCGTGGGGGCGCTTACAATCAGCCCCAGCATTTT. This translates into CASSLVRGGAYNQPQHF. The gene calls are TRBV28 and TRBJ1-5; D might be TRBD1 (6 bases). Germline V gene lookup returns CDR1 MDHEN and CDR2 SYDVKM. Trimming pared 2 bases from V and 3 bases from J, leaving 17 bases between. The CDR3 is 17 amino acids.

This sequence joins TRBV28 and TRBJ1-1; 10 bases map to TRBD1. Unmatched junction bases numbered 7, after V lost 9 bases and J lost 0 bases. CDR1 is MDHEN, CDR2 SYDVKM, per germline. The CDR3 length is 15 residues. DNA of the CDR3: TGTGCCAGTCTGACAGGGGGCGTCATGAACACTGAAGCTTTCTTT. This gives the protein CASLTGGVMNTEAFF.